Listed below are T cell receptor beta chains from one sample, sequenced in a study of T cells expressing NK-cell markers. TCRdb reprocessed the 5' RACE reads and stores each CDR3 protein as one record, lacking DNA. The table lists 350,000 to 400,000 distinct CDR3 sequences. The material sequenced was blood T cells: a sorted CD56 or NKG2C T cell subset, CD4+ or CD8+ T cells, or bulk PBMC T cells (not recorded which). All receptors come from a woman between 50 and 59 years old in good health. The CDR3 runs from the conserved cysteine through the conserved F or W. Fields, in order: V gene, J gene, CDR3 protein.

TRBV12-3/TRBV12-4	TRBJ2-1	CASRKASVVGNEQFF
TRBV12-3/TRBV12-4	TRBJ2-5	CASRGSRGRETQYF
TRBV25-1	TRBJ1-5	CASRAGGGPQHF
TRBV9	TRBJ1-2	CASSPDLPGDYGYTF
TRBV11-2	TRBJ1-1	CASSHNPNTEAFF
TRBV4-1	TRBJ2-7	CASSQERVAGPYEQYF
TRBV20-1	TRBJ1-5	CSAARGQGNQPQHF
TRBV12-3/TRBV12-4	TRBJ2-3	CASRLSRLGTDTQYF
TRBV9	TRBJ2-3	CASSARGAGSTDTQYF
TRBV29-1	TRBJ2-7	CSVEGGEGRPYEQYF
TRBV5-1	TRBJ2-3	CASSLGSVYDTQYF
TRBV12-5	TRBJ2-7	CASAPDSSREQYF
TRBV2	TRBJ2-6	CASASPGANVLTF
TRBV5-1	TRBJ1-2	CASSFSPGWDYGYTF
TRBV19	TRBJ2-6	CASDRGSRANVLTF
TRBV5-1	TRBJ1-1	CASSARQGGVNTEAFF
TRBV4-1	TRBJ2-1	CASSPTEHPYNEQFF
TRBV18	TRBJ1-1	CASSPYRISVMNTEAFF
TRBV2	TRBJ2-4	CASSVDVGNIQYF
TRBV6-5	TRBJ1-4	CASSYSGFEKLFF
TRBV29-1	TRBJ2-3	CSAVGQISHIFTDTQYF
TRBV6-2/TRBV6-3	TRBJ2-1	CASSYVTSGSWTYNEQFF
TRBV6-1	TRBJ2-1	CASIIPGLAGGPDEQFF
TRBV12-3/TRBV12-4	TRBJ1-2	CASSPYSYGYTF
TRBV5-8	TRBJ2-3	CASTSRRVIAGDTDTQYF
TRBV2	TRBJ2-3	CASSEAGTGLTDTQYF
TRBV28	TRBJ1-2	CASTLDRGLRGTF
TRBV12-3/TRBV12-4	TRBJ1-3	CASSPGLEWGNTIYF
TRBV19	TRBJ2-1	CASSMRGTSGSHEQFF
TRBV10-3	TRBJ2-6	CAISQTGSGANVLTF
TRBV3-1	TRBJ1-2	CASSTGQGRGYTF
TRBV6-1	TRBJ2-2	CACPLGATTGELFF
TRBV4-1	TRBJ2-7	CASSDRPTSGGSYEQYF
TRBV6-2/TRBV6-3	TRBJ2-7	CASSWKRINIEQYF
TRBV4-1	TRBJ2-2	CASSQVTGIGNTGELFF
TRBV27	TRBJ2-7	CASSFPSSEQYF
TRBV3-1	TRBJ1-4	CASSPGQGSNEKLFF
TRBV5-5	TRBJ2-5	CASSSHGALQETQYF
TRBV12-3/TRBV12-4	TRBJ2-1	CASTRGPGGTFF
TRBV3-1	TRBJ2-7	CASSQGSIPTYEQYF
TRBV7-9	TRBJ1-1	CASSYSGSPEAFF
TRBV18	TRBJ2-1	CASSPLAGEKFF
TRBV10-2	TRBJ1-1	CASSGTHRGQNEAFF
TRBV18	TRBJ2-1	CASSPGLFTYNEQFF
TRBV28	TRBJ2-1	CASRGTGGRGEQFF
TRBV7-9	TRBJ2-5	CASSPTGGTQYF
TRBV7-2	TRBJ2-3	CASSAGRAGVDTQYF
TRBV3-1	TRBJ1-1	CASSSRTVEAFF
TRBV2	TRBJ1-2	CASIEQGGGYGYTF
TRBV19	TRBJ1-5	CASSILVRTSSNQPQHF
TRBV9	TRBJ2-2	CASSVVPVSLAGELFF
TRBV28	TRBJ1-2	CASSWGQGEGIGSHFPYGYTF
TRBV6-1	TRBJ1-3	CASRLLRATPGNTIYF
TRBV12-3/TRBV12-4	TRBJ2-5	CASRAGGGPGTQYF
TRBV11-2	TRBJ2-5	CASSLEGPNGGGTQYF
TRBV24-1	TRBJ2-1	CATSDFGRTSTPKGNEQFF
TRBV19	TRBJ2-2	CASRTGQYYATGELFF
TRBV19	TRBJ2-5	CASAGQQQETQYF
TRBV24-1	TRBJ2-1	CATSGTSGIGYNEQFF
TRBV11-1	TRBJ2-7	CASSLAGLGEQYF